These T cell receptor beta chains were read from a single sample in a study of cytomegalovirus exposure and HLA in healthy donors. The protocol was immunoSEQ multiplex PCR, while the TCRdb copy is restricted to in-frame clones and leaves out a portion. This repertoire includes roughly 30,000 clones. The sequenced sample consisted of PBMCs. The origin of the receptors is a woman between 35 and 50 years old in good health and CMV-seropositive. Both conserved end residues are part of each CDR3. Fields, in order: CDR3 protein, CDR3 DNA, D gene, J gene, V gene. D genes are given only for firm matches.

CDR3: CASSLVLSEADTQYF
DNA: TGTGCCAGCAGCTTAGTACTTAGCGAAGCAGATACGCAGTATTTT
D: -
J: TRBJ2-3
V: TRBV7-9

CDR3: CASSPTVDSYEQYF
DNA: TGTGCCAGCAGCCCGACAGTGGACTCCTACGAGCAGTACTTC
D: -
J: TRBJ2-7
V: TRBV7-3

CDR3: CASSIRTEFSNEDTQYF
DNA: TGTGCCAGCAGCATCCGGACAGAATTCAGCAACGAGGATACGCAGTATTTT
D: -
J: TRBJ2-3
V: TRBV9

CDR3: CASSLYWTSGVTDTQYF
DNA: TGTGCCAGCAGTTTGTACTGGACTAGCGGGGTCACAGATACGCAGTATTTT
D: TRBD2
J: TRBJ2-3
V: TRBV27

CDR3: CASSLGAEQYF
DNA: TGTGCCAGCAGCCTTGGGGCCGAGCAGTACTTC
D: -
J: TRBJ2-7
V: TRBV6-5

CDR3: CASSRSVSEAFF
DNA: TGTGCCAGCAGCCGCTCGGTGAGTGAAGCTTTCTTT
D: -
J: TRBJ1-1
V: TRBV13

CDR3: CATQHYPTYEQYF
DNA: TGTGCCACCCAACATTATCCAACCTACGAGCAGTACTTC
D: -
J: TRBJ2-7
V: TRBV28

CDR3: CASSQVSGPTQYF
DNA: TGCGCCAGCAGCCAAGTCAGCGGGCCTACGCAGTATTTT
D: -
J: TRBJ2-3
V: TRBV4-1

CDR3: CASSPVDRVLGWDTGELFF
DNA: TGTGCCAGCAGCCCCGTGGACAGGGTGTTGGGATGGGACACCGGGGAGCTGTTTTTT
D: TRBD1
J: TRBJ2-2
V: TRBV9

CDR3: CASRRGLAGGGEQFF
DNA: TGTGCCAGCAGAAGAGGACTAGCGGGAGGAGGGGAGCAGTTCTTC
D: TRBD2
J: TRBJ2-1
V: TRBV6-5

CDR3: CASSTRDRARVDTEAFF
DNA: TGTGCCAGCAGCACCAGGGACAGGGCTCGGGTTGACACTGAAGCTTTCTTT
D: TRBD1
J: TRBJ1-1
V: TRBV5-6

CDR3: CASSGGLAELTGELFF
DNA: TGTGCCAGCAGCGGGGGACTAGCGGAGTTAACCGGGGAGCTGTTTTTT
D: TRBD2
J: TRBJ2-2
V: TRBV9

CDR3: CASRKGFLAGELFF
DNA: TGTGCCAGCAGAAAGGGGTTTTTGGCCGGGGAGCTGTTTTTT
D: -
J: TRBJ2-2
V: TRBV2

CDR3: CASRETGGLSYEQYF
DNA: TGCGCCAGCCGTGAAACAGGGGGCCTGTCCTACGAGCAGTACTTC
D: TRBD1
J: TRBJ2-7
V: TRBV5-1

CDR3: CAIKHRTNTEAFF
DNA: TGTGCCATCAAGCATAGAACCAACACTGAAGCTTTCTTT
D: -
J: TRBJ1-1
V: TRBV19

CDR3: CASSPDRGWYSNQPQHF
DNA: TGCGCCAGCAGCCCGGACAGGGGGTGGTATAGCAATCAGCCCCAGCATTTT
D: TRBD1
J: TRBJ1-5
V: TRBV4-1

CDR3: CASSPGVNYGYTF
DNA: TGTGCCAGCAGCCCAGGGGTAAACTATGGCTACACCTTC
D: -
J: TRBJ1-2
V: TRBV6-6

CDR3: CASSQWQDTQSNVLTF
DNA: TGCGCCAGCAGCCAATGGCAGGACACACAGTCCAACGTCCTGACTTTC
D: -
J: TRBJ2-6
V: TRBV4-3

CDR3: CASSLLAGRSGQYF
DNA: TGTGCCAGCAGTTTACTAGCGGGTCGGTCAGGGCAGTACTTC
D: TRBD2
J: TRBJ2-7
V: TRBV28

CDR3: CASSLEGQGGETQYF
DNA: TGCGCCAGCAGCTTGGAGGGACAGGGGGGAGAGACCCAGTACTTC
D: TRBD1
J: TRBJ2-5
V: TRBV5-1

CDR3: CASSGDSPYEQYF
DNA: TGCGCCAGCAGTGGGGACAGCCCCTACGAGCAGTACTTC
D: TRBD1
J: TRBJ2-7
V: TRBV10-1

CDR3: CASSVVAGGPTEQFF
DNA: TGTGCCAGCAGCGTAGTAGCGGGAGGGCCAACTGAGCAGTTCTTC
D: TRBD2
J: TRBJ2-1
V: TRBV9

CDR3: CASTSRNIGVERRYEQYF
DNA: TGTGCCAGCACTAGCCGAAATATCGGTGTAGAGCGGCGCTACGAGCAGTACTTC
D: -
J: TRBJ2-7
V: TRBV27

CDR3: CASENSNQPQHF
DNA: TGTGCCAGCGAGAATAGCAATCAGCCCCAGCATTTT
D: -
J: TRBJ1-5
V: TRBV28

CDR3: CASSPTVDYEQYF
DNA: TGTGCCAGCTCACCGACAGTAGACTACGAGCAGTACTTC
D: -
J: TRBJ2-7
V: TRBV18

CDR3: CASSQERETSGSVEQFF
DNA: TGCGCCAGCAGCCAAGAGAGGGAAACTAGCGGGAGCGTTGAGCAGTTCTTC
D: TRBD2
J: TRBJ2-1
V: TRBV4-3

CDR3: CAGSSTSVSTDTQYF
DNA: TGTGCCGGGAGTTCAACTAGCGTTTCCACAGATACGCAGTATTTT
D: TRBD2
J: TRBJ2-3
V: TRBV30

CDR3: CSVDFTGGAEAFF
DNA: TGCAGCGTCGACTTTACAGGGGGTGCTGAAGCTTTCTTT
D: TRBD1
J: TRBJ1-1
V: TRBV29-1

CDR3: CASSQDRNEKLFF
DNA: TGTGCCAGCTCCCAAGACAGGAATGAAAAACTGTTTTTT
D: -
J: TRBJ1-4
V: TRBV18

CDR3: CASSSPSLSNTEAFF
DNA: TGTGCCAGCAGTTCACCTAGTCTATCGAACACTGAAGCTTTCTTT
D: -
J: TRBJ1-1
V: TRBV27

CDR3: CASSQEGQAGRRHF
DNA: TGTGCCAGCAGCCAAGAGGGACAGGCGGGCAGGAGGCATTTT
D: TRBD1
J: TRBJ1-5
V: TRBV4-2

CDR3: CASSPDVDRGFYGYTF
DNA: TGTGCCAGCAGCCCGGACGTGGACAGGGGGTTCTATGGCTACACCTTC
D: TRBD1
J: TRBJ1-2
V: TRBV14

CDR3: CASSLVSGTYEQYF
DNA: TGCGCCAGCAGCTTGGTCTCGGGAACCTACGAGCAGTACTTC
D: -
J: TRBJ2-7
V: TRBV5-1

CDR3: CASSLDRAMTGELFF
DNA: TGTGCCAGCAGCTTAGACAGGGCGATGACCGGGGAGCTGTTTTTT
D: -
J: TRBJ2-2
V: TRBV7-9

CDR3: CSDSRGDNYGYTF
DNA: TGCAGCGATAGCAGGGGGGATAACTATGGCTACACCTTC
D: TRBD1
J: TRBJ1-2
V: TRBV29-1

CDR3: CASSQLTGYSTDTQYF
DNA: TGTGCCAGCAGCCAACTGACAGGGTATAGCACAGATACGCAGTATTTT
D: TRBD1
J: TRBJ2-3
V: TRBV14

CDR3: CASSLGTSGDEQYF
DNA: TGCGCCAGCAGCCTCGGGACTAGCGGTGACGAGCAGTACTTC
D: TRBD2
J: TRBJ2-7
V: TRBV4-1

CDR3: CASSLQMGGYEQYF
DNA: TGCGCCAGCAGCTTGCAGATGGGGGGCTACGAGCAGTACTTC
D: -
J: TRBJ2-7
V: TRBV5-1

CDR3: CASSLAGTSGNEQFF
DNA: TGTGCCAGCAGCCTAGCCGGGACTAGCGGCAATGAGCAGTTCTTC
D: TRBD2
J: TRBJ2-1
V: TRBV7-2

CDR3: CSARQGASRNTEAFF
DNA: TGCAGCGCCAGACAGGGGGCGAGCCGGAACACTGAAGCTTTCTTT
D: TRBD1
J: TRBJ1-1
V: TRBV29-1

CDR3: CASSQTGQGGEQYF
DNA: TGTGCCAGCAGCCAAACTGGACAGGGAGGCGAGCAGTACTTC
D: TRBD1
J: TRBJ2-7
V: TRBV28

CDR3: CASRPGQGEPGELFF
DNA: TGCGCCAGCAGGCCGGGACAGGGGGAACCCGGGGAGCTGTTTTTT
D: TRBD1
J: TRBJ2-2
V: TRBV5-1

CDR3: CASSRVGLNTEAFF
DNA: TGTGCCAGCAGCCGGGTCGGCCTGAACACTGAAGCTTTCTTT
D: -
J: TRBJ1-1
V: TRBV5-4

CDR3: CASSSQGSEQYF
DNA: TGTGCCAGCAGCTCACAGGGGTCCGAGCAGTACTTC
D: TRBD1
J: TRBJ2-7
V: TRBV5-4

CDR3: CASMASGSKTQYF
DNA: TGTGCCAGCATGGCTAGCGGGAGTAAGACCCAGTACTTC
D: TRBD2
J: TRBJ2-5
V: TRBV7-9

CDR3: CASSQQSKETQYF
DNA: TGTGCCAGCAGCCAACAGAGTAAAGAGACCCAGTACTTC
D: -
J: TRBJ2-5
V: TRBV6-6